These 15 T cell receptor beta chains share one sample of origin, sequenced in a study of blood T cell repertoires in COVID-19. Sequencing was performed with immunoSEQ multiplex PCR; in TCRdb, only in-frame clones are kept and a portion is missing. This sample has 270,000 or so clones, with about 80% found just once. Specimen: peripheral blood. These receptors came from a woman between 50 and 59 years old who had recovered from COVID-19.

A remark on this clone: Other DNA sequences of this sample code for an identical CDR3. This CDR3 is CASSVTRGEGGNYGYTF. CDR3 bases: TGTGCCAGCAGTGTAACGCGCGGGGAGGGGGGGAACTATGGCTACACCTTC. The genes are TRBV6-1 and TRBJ1-2, with a tentative D call TRBD1 (6 bases). The V end lost 4 bases, the J end lost 2 bases, and 20 bases lay between the germline ends. The CDR3 loop spans 17 amino acids. Germline CDR1 is MNHNS and CDR2 is SASEGT.

V is TRBV27 and J is TRBJ1-1, with a possible D match to TRBD1 (6 bases). The CDR3 sequence is 14 residues long. The V end was cut by 4 bases, the J end by 7 bases, with 16 bases between. Germline V gives CDR1 MNHEY, CDR2 SMNVEV (reference sequence). CDR3: CASSSGVGLVEAFF. CDR3 bases: TGTGCCAGCAGTTCAGGGGTAGGTTTAGTTGAAGCTTTCTTT.

V and J are TRBV7-8 and TRBJ2-7; no reliable D call. V gave up 5 bases and J gave up 3 bases, with 8 bases separating them. The CDR3 is made up of 12 amino acids. CDR1 is SGHVS, CDR2 FQNEAQ, per germline. The DNA of the CDR3 is TGTGCCAGCAGCCTTGTCGTCTACGAGCAGTACTTC. Residues: CASSLVVYEQYF.

The chain has TRBV7-2 and TRBJ2-1; TRBD2 matches 10 bases. Germline V lookup: CDR1 SGHTA, CDR2 FQGNSA. V trimming: 5 bases; J trimming: 4 bases; junction bases outside the gene matches: 8. This CDR3 is 16 amino acids long. The DNA of the CDR3 is TGTGCCAGCAGCCCTTATTCGACTAGCGGGTACAATGAGCAGTTCTTC. It specifies CASSPYSTSGYNEQFF.

V usage is TRBV28 and J usage is TRBJ1-1, with 7 bases that match TRBD1. The CDR3 spans 13 residues. Germline V lookup: CDR1 MDHEN, CDR2 SYDVKM. The ends lost 5 bases at V and 8 bases at J; junction bases unmatched: 8. The CDR3 bases are TGTGCCAGCAGTAGACAGGGCTCGCAGGAAGCTTTCTTT. This gives the protein CASSRQGSQEAFF.

CDR3 nucleotide sequence: TGTGCCAGCAGTTCTCAGGGAGAGACCCAGTACTTC. Encoded protein: CASSSQGETQYF. This chain connects TRBV6-5 to TRBJ2-5; possibly TRBD1 for D (5 bases). Trimming stripped 4 bases from V and 4 bases from J, with 7 bases between. Germline CDR1 MNHEY, CDR2 SVGAGI. The CDR3 has 12 residues.

The chain employs TRBV3-1 (or the pseudogene TRBV3-2) and TRBJ2-7; 10 bases line up with TRBD2. Germline V CDR1 and CDR2: LGHDT, YNNKEL (reference sequence). V gave up 6 bases and J gave up 6 bases; unmatched junction bases: 11. The CDR3 runs 15 residues. The CDR3 sequence is CASRHLSGRAGEQYF. The CDR3 DNA is TGTGCCAGCAGACACTTAAGCGGGAGGGCGGGCGAGCAGTACTTC.

The chain is built from TRBV7-3 and TRBJ2-1; TRBD2 aligns across 9 bases. Unmatched junction bases numbered 13, after V lost 8 bases and J lost 8 bases. The length of the CDR3 is 15 residues. CDR1 and CDR2 from the germline V gene are SGHTA and FQGTGA. The CDR3 loop reads CASAAGLAGSYEQFF. The CDR3 DNA reads TGTGCCAGCGCGGCAGGGCTAGCGGGGAGTTATGAGCAGTTCTTC.

The V and J genes are TRBV4-1 and TRBJ1-4; D not resolved. Trimming took off 1 base at V and 0 bases at J, with 9 bases between the two ends. Germline V lookup: CDR1 MGHRA, CDR2 YSYEKL. This CDR3 region has 16 residues. CDR3 nucleotide sequence: TGCGCCAGCAGCCAAGGTACGGTGGCAACTAATGAAAAACTGTTTTTT. This gives the protein CASSQGTVATNEKLFF.

The chain has TRBV28 and TRBJ2-1; the D gene is possibly TRBD1 (6 bases). From germline, CDR1 is MDHEN and CDR2 SYDVKM. The CDR3 is 14 amino acids. V lost 3 bases, J lost 6 bases, and 12 bases lay in between. The CDR3 region is CASSFRQAPNEQFF. CDR3 coding DNA: TGTGCCAGCAGTTTCCGACAGGCCCCCAATGAGCAGTTCTTC.

The chain recombines TRBV3-1 (or the pseudogene TRBV3-2) with TRBJ2-3, with D possibly TRBD2 on 5 matching bases. Germline V gives CDR1 LGHDT, CDR2 YNNKEL (reference sequence). The CDR3 loop spans 14 amino acids. V lost 3 bases to trimming and J lost 3 bases, with 10 bases between them. DNA for the CDR3: TGTGCCAGCAGCCAGCCCCCGGGGACAGATACGCAGTATTTT. Its translation is CASSQPPGTDTQYF.

This clone occurred once. Distinct nucleotide sequences in the sample also encode this CDR3. V and J are TRBV28 and TRBJ2-7, with 9 positions matching TRBD1. The CDR3 is 15 residues long. The junction had 4 bases not matched to a gene; V was cut back by 4 bases and J by 0 bases. CDR1 is MDHEN, CDR2 SYDVKM, per germline. The CDR3 spells CASSSGQGSSYEQYF. Written as DNA, the CDR3 is TGTGCCAGCAGTTCCGGACAGGGGAGCTCCTACGAGCAGTACTTC.

The chain couples TRBV4-3 to TRBJ2-2; 7 bases align to TRBD2. Germline V lookup: CDR1 LGHNA, CDR2 YSLEER. V lost 1 base, J lost 5 bases, and 10 bases stayed unmatched. The CDR3 runs 17 residues. CDR3 DNA: TGCGCCAGCAGCCAAGGCGGGGGAAGGTTATCGACCGGGGAGCTGTTTTTT. Its protein product is CASSQGGGRLSTGELFF.

This chain connects TRBV29-1 to TRBJ2-7; TRBD1 is a possible D gene (5 bases). The germline gives CDR1 SQVTM, CDR2 ANQGSEA. This CDR3 contains 12 residues. The V and J ends lost 4 bases and 0 bases respectively, with 7 bases between them. The CDR3 is CSVGQNSYEQYF. The CDR3 DNA reads as TGCAGCGTTGGACAGAACTCCTACGAGCAGTACTTC.

The J gene is TRBJ1-2, the V gene TRBV5-1, with 9 bases that match TRBD1. V trimming: 5 bases; J trimming: 3 bases; junction bases outside the gene matches: 14. Germline assignment: CDR1 SGHRS and CDR2 YFSETQ. This CDR3 contains 17 residues. The CDR3 is CASSVGNTGGLDYGYTF. DNA of the CDR3: TGCGCCAGCAGTGTGGGCAACACAGGGGGCTTGGACTATGGCTACACCTTC.